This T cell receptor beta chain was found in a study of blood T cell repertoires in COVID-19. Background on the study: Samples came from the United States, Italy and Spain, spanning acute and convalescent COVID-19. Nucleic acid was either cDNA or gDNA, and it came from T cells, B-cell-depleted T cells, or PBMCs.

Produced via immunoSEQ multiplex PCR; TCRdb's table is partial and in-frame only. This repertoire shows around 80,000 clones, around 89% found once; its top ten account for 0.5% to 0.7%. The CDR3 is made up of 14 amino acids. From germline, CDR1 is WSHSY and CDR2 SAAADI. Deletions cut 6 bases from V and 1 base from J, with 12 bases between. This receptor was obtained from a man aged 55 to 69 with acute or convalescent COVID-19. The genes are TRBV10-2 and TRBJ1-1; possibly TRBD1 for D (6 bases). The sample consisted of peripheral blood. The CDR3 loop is CASRDPGQNTEAFF. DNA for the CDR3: TGCGCCAGCAGAGATCCGGGACAGAACACTGAAGCTTTCTTT.